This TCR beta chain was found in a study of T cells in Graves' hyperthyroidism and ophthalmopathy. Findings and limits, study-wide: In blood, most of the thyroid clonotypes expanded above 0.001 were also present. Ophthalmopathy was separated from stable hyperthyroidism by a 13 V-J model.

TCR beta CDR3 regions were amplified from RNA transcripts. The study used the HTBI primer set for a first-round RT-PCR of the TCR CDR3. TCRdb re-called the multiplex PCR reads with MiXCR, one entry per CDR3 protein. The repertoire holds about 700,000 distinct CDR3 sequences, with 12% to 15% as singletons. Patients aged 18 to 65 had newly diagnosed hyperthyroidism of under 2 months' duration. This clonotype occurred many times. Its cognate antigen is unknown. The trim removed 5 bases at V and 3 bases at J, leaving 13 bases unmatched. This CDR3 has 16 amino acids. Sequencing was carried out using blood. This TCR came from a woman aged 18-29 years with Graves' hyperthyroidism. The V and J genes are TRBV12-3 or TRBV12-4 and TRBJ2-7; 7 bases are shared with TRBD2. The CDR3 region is CASSTTWEAGFYEQYF. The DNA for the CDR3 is TGTGCCAGCAGTACAACTTGGGAAGCGGGGTTCTACGAGCAGTACTTC.